These 20 T cell receptor beta chains originate from one sample sequenced in a study of regulatory T cells in long-lasting Graves disease. Noted time point: newly diagnosed GD, antithyroid drugs for less than 3 months. Construction of the TCR library relied on RNA isolated from PBMCs. Arm-PCR with iRepertoire HTBI primers amplified the CDR3 regions for these TCR beta libraries. TCRdb passed the multiplex PCR reads through MiXCR, listing each CDR3 protein once. The sample includes 550,000 or so distinct CDR3 sequences, more than 10% seen only once; the top ten take 8.9%. This same sample was also taken into another study, of T cells in Graves' hyperthyroidism and ophthalmopathy.

The sequenced sample was peripheral blood mononuclear cells (PBMCs), obtained at new diagnosis, from a patient treated with antithyroid drugs. Receptors were obtained from a woman aged 25 to 39 with Graves disease.

The chain is built from TRBV28 and TRBJ2-1, with TRBD2 as a possible D gene (6 bases). This CDR3 comprises 16 residues. Germline CDR1 MDHEN, CDR2 SYDVKM. V gave up 5 bases and J gave up 2 bases, with 16 bases separating them. The CDR3 bases are TGTGCCAGCAGTCCACTGGGACGGAGGGCCTACAATGAGCAGTTCTTC. Amino acid sequence: CASSPLGRRAYNEQFF. The full variable domain, in which reference TRBV28 and TRBJ2-1 provide the parts outside the CDR3, is DVKVTQSSRYLVKRTGEKVFLECVQDMDHENMFWYRQDPGLGLRLIYFSYDVKMKEKGDIPEGYSVSREKKERFSLILESASTNQTSMYLCASSPLGRRAYNEQFFGPGTRLTVL.

Turning to this clonotype: The likely explanation is a read error, given a far larger clone one base away. This rearrangement joins TRBV11-2 to TRBJ2-3, with 12 bases lining up with TRBD2. This CDR3 has 16 residues. Germline CDR1 is SGHAT and CDR2 is FQNNGV. The DNA for the CDR3 is TGTGCCGGCAGCTTACTAGCGGGAGGAAGCACAGATACGCAGTATTTT. Its translation: CAGSLLAGGSTDTQYF.

V gene TRBV28 combines with J gene TRBJ1-5; 7 bases fit TRBD1. J lost 5 bases, V lost 6 bases, and 10 bases had no gene match. Germline V lookup: CDR1 MDHEN, CDR2 SYDVKM. This CDR3 contains 15 residues. The CDR3 DNA is TGTGCCAGCAGCTCACTAACAGGGGCGGATCAGCCCCAGCATTTT. This encodes CASSSLTGADQPQHF.

This clonotype was detected many times. The rearrangement links TRBV19 to TRBJ1-1, with 10 bases fitting TRBD1. The germline V gene encodes CDR1 LNHDA and CDR2 SQIVND (reference sequence). The V and J ends lost 5 bases and 1 base, in that order; junction bases with no gene match: 4. The CDR3 contains 15 residues. This CDR3 reads CASSLWTGGNTEAFF. For the CDR3, the DNA is TGTGCCAGTAGTTTATGGACAGGGGGGAACACTGAAGCTTTCTTT.

This clonotype has only a few counts. The chain recombines TRBV19 with TRBJ2-3; TRBD1 matches at 7 bases. The CDR3 is made up of 17 amino acids. Germline CDR1 and CDR2: LNHDA and SQIVND (reference sequence). V was pared by 3 bases and J by 0 bases, with 9 bases of the junction left unmatched. The CDR3 coding sequence is TGTGCCAGTAGTATGGACAGGTTCTCAGGGAGCACAGATACGCAGTATTTT. This gives the protein CASSMDRFSGSTDTQYF.

This clonotype was found many times. The chain couples TRBV27 to TRBJ2-2; weak D call: TRBD1 (5 bases). The CDR3 loop spans 15 amino acids. V dropped 3 bases and J dropped 0 bases, with 8 bases sitting between them. Per the germline V gene, CDR1 is MNHEY and CDR2 is SMNVEV (reference sequence). The CDR3 protein is CASSFWGANTGELFF. The CDR3 DNA reads TGTGCCAGCAGTTTTTGGGGCGCGAACACCGGGGAGCTGTTTTTT.

V gene TRBV5-1 combines with J gene TRBJ1-4; TRBD1 matches at 7 bases. CDR3 length: 16 amino acids. Germline V gene data show CDR1 as SGHRS and CDR2 as YFSETQ. Trimming at V came to 2 bases and at J to 8 bases, leaving 12 bases not matched to a gene. CDR3 sequence reads: CASSFGTAEPGEKLFF. CDR3 DNA: TGCGCCAGCAGCTTCGGGACAGCAGAGCCCGGGGAAAAACTGTTTTTT.

This clonotype was observed at least ten times. The gene calls are TRBV20-1 and TRBJ1-2; a possible D gene is TRBD1 (5 bases). V was pared by 4 bases and J by 6 bases, with 18 bases between. The CDR3 contains 14 residues. In germline, CDR1 is DFQATT, CDR2 SNEGSKA (reference sequence). CDR3 sequence: CSATPVSGRDGYTF. The CDR3, as DNA: TGCAGTGCTACCCCGGTCTCGGGGCGTGATGGCTACACCTTC.

There are a few counts of this clonotype. The DNA for the CDR3 is TGTGCCAGCTCACCCTCAACAGGGGGACCAGGGTACACTGAAGCTTTCTTT. Translated, it gives CASSPSTGGPGYTEAFF. V is TRBV18 and J is TRBJ1-1, with TRBD1 matching over 8 bases. The germline V gene encodes CDR1 KGHSH and CDR2 LQKENI. With 3 bases clipped from V and 3 bases from J, the junction kept 12 bases outside the gene matches. This CDR3 spans 17 amino acids. Using reference TRBV18 and TRBJ1-1 for the parts outside the CDR3, the full variable domain is NAGVMQNPRHLVRRRGQEARLRCSPMKGHSHVYWYRQLPEEGLKFMVYLQKENIIDESGMPKERFSAEFPKEGPSILRIQQVVRGDSAAYFCASSPSTGGPGYTEAFFGQGTRLTVV.

This chain connects TRBV6-5 to TRBJ1-2; D not certain. Deletions cut 0 bases from V and 4 bases from J, with 9 bases between. The germline V gene has CDR1 MNHEY and CDR2 SVGAGI. This CDR3 is 14 amino acids long. CDR3 nucleotides: TGTGCCAGCAGTTACTCCACAGACCTCTATGGCTACACCTTC. Its protein product is CASSYSTDLYGYTF.

This clonotype was seen at least ten times. J is TRBJ2-6 and V is TRBV5-6; D remains ambiguous. The V end was cut by 2 bases, the J end by 2 bases, with 14 bases between. Per the germline V gene, CDR1 is SGHDT and CDR2 is YYEEEE. The CDR3 is 17 residues long. In DNA form, the CDR3 reads TGTGCCAGCAGCTTTACGGTGGCAGCAACTGGGGCCAACGTCCTGACTTTC. Translating it yields CASSFTVAATGANVLTF.

This chain connects TRBV19 to TRBJ2-5; no firm D call. The V gene lost 6 bases and the J gene lost 2 bases, with 10 bases spanning the gap. Germline V CDR1 and CDR2: LNHDA, SQIVND (reference sequence). The CDR3 is made up of 13 amino acids. The CDR3 nucleotides read TGTGCCAGTAGCCGGGCGGATCAAGAGACCCAGTACTTC. This encodes CASSRADQETQYF.

At least ten counts were recorded for this clonotype. The CDR3: CASRDRAGLDTIYF. CDR3 in DNA: TGTGCCAGTAGGGACAGGGCCGGTTTGGACACCATATATTTT. The gene calls are TRBV19 and TRBJ1-3, with 8 bases fitting TRBD1. The CDR3 is 14 residues long. With V trimmed by 6 bases and J by 8 bases, 9 bases remained unmatched. CDR1 LNHDA and CDR2 SQIVND come from the germline V gene (reference sequence).

This clonotype was recorded at least ten times. Here the CDR3 DNA reads TGTGCCAGCAGTTCCCAATCTAGGGGCTTCTATGGCTACACCTTC. Amino acid sequence: CASSSQSRGFYGYTF. The chain combines TRBV6-5 with TRBJ1-2; D is possibly TRBD1 (5 bases). Germline assignment: CDR1 MNHEY and CDR2 SVGAGI. The CDR3 contains 15 residues. V was shortened by 4 bases and J by 4 bases, with 16 bases between the two germline ends.

This clonotype was detected ten times or more. A junction boundary mismatches the germline segment, possibly from a read error. The chain is built from TRBV15 and TRBJ1-3, with D perhaps TRBD1 (5 bases). From germline, CDR1 is LNHNV and CDR2 YYDKDF (reference sequence). This CDR3 contains 16 residues. CDR3 loop: CATSRDPGTSGNTIYF. The CDR3 DNA sequence: TGTGCCACCAGCCGAGATCCGGGGACCTCTGGAAACACCATATATTTT. Full variable domain (outside the CDR3, taken from reference TRBV15 and TRBJ1-3): DAMVIQNPRYQVTQFGKPVTLSCSQTLNHNVMYWYQQKSSQAPKLLFHYYDKDFNNEADTPDNFQSRRPNTSFCFLDIRSPGLGDTAMYLCATSRDPGTSGNTIYFGEGSWLTVV.

This clonotype was counted at least ten times. The chain links TRBV5-1 to TRBJ2-1; a possible D gene is TRBD1 (6 bases). In germline, CDR1 is SGHRS, CDR2 YFSETQ. Trimming removed 0 bases from V and 2 bases from J, with 12 bases in between. The CDR3 sequence is 16 residues long. CDR3 residues: CASSLDPRGTYNEQFF. CDR3 in DNA: TGCGCCAGCAGCTTGGACCCCAGGGGTACCTACAATGAGCAGTTCTTC.

V usage is TRBV20-1 and J usage is TRBJ2-5; no definite D call. CDR3 length equals 12 residues. V was pared by 6 bases and J by 2 bases, with 10 bases between. The germline V gene has CDR1 DFQATT and CDR2 SNEGSKA (reference sequence). Here the CDR3 reads CSASHGQETQYF. The CDR3 region has the DNA TGCAGTGCCTCCCATGGTCAAGAGACCCAGTACTTC.

At least ten counts were recorded for this clonotype. The chain combines TRBV7-9 with TRBJ2-5; 7 nucleotides align to TRBD1. The CDR3 covers 15 residues. The V gene end was trimmed by 5 bases and the J gene end by 5 bases; junction bases not matched to a gene: 11. In germline, CDR1 is SEHNR, CDR2 FQNEAQ (reference sequence). The CDR3 loop reads CASSPPGTARETQYF. CDR3 bases: TGTGCCAGCAGCCCGCCCGGGACAGCTCGTGAGACCCAGTACTTC.

V gene TRBV20-1 combines with J gene TRBJ1-2; TRBD1 is a possible D gene (5 bases). Trimming left V 6 bases short and J 2 bases short, with 10 bases between. The germline gives CDR1 DFQATT, CDR2 SNEGSKA (reference sequence). CDR3 length: 12 residues. The CDR3 nucleotides are TGCAGTGCGCCGACAGAGAACTATGGCTACACCTTC. Its translation: CSAPTENYGYTF.

V usage is TRBV20-1 and J usage is TRBJ2-1; 10 positions agree with TRBD2. Germline lookup yields CDR1 DFQATT and CDR2 SNEGSKA (reference sequence). The CDR3 covers 18 residues. The J segment lost 5 bases and the V segment lost 1 base, leaving 14 bases of the junction unmatched. As DNA, the CDR3 is TGCAGTGCTAGAGCCACCCCGGGACTAGCGCCCTCAGACAATGAGCAGTTCTTC. Its protein product is CSARATPGLAPSDNEQFF.